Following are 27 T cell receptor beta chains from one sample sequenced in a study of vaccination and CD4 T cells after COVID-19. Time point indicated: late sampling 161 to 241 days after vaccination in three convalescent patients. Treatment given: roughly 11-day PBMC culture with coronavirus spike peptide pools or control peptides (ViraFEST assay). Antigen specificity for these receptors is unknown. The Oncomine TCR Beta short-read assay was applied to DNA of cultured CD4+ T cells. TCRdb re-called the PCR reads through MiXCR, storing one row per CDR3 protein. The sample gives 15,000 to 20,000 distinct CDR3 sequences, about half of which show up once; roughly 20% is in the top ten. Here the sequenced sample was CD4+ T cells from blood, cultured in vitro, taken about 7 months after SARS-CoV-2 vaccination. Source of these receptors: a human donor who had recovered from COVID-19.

Here the CDR3 reads CASSLASGGYETQYF. The CDR3 coding sequence is TGTGCCAGCAGCTTAGCTAGCGGGGGGTATGAGACCCAGTACTTC. The chain has TRBV7-2 and TRBJ2-5, with 10 nucleotides matching TRBD2. This CDR3 has 15 residues. Germline CDR1 is SGHTA and CDR2 is FQGNSA. V lost 0 bases and J lost 5; bases outside the gene matches: 3.

CDR3 sequence reads: CSARREGLETQYF. The CDR3 DNA sequence: TGCAGTGCTAGGAGGGAGGGCCTCGAGACCCAGTACTTC. V usage is TRBV20-1 and J usage is TRBJ2-5, with TRBD2 matching over 7 bases. The germline gives CDR1 DFQATT, CDR2 SNEGSKA (reference sequence). Trimming cost V 3 bases and J 5 bases; bases outside gene matches: 6. This CDR3 has 13 residues.

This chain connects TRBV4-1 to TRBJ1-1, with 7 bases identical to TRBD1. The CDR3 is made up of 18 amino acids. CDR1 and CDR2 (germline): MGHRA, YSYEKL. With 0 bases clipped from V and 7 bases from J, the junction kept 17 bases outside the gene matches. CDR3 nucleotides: TGCGCCAGCAGCCAAGAGCTGAGAAGCAAGGGGGCCGGGGGTGAAGCTTTCTTT. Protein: CASSQELRSKGAGGEAFF.

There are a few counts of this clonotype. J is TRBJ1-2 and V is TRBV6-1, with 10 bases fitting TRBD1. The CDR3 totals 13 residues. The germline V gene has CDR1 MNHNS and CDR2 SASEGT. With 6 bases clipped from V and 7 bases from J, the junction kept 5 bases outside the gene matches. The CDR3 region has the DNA TGTGCCAGCAGCCAAGGGGACAGGGGTGGCTACACCTTC. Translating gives CASSQGDRGGYTF.

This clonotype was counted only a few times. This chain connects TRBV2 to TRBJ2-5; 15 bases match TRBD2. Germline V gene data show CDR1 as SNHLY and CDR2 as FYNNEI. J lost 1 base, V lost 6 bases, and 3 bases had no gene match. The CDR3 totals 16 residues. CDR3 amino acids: CASRGLAGGSQETQYF. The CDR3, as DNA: TGTGCCAGCAGGGGACTAGCGGGGGGCTCCCAAGAGACCCAGTACTTC.

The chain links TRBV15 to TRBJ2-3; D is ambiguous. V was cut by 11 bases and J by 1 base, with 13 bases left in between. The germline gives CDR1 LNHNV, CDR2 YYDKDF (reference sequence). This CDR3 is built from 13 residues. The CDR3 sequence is CASSASGTDTQYF. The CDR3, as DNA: TGTGCCTCTTCGGCCTCGGGCACAGATACGCAGTATTTT.

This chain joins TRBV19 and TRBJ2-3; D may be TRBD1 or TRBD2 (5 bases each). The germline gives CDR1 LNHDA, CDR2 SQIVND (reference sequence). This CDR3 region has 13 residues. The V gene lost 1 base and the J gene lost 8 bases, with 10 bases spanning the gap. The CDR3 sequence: CASSIAVRGTQYF. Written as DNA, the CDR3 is TGTGCCAGTAGTATAGCGGTGAGGGGTACGCAGTATTTT.

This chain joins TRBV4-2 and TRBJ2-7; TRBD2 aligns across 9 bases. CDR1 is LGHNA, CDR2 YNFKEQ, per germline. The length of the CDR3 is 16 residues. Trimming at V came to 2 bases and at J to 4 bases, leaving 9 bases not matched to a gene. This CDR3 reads CASSQRGTSTPYEQYF. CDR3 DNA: TGTGCCAGCAGCCAACGAGGGACTAGCACACCTTACGAGCAGTACTTC.

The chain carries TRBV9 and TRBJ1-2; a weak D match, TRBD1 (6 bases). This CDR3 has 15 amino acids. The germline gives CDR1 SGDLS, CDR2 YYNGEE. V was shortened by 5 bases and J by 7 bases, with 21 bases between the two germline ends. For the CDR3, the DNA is TGTGCCAGCAGTCCCTATGGGGGGGCAGCTGGTGGCTACACCTTC. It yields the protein CASSPYGGAAGGYTF. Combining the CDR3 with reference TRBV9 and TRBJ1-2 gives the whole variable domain DSGVTQTPKHLITATGQRVTLRCSPRSGDLSVYWYQQSLDQGLQFLIQYYNGEERAKGNILERFSAQQFPDLHSELNLSSLELGDSALYFCASSPYGGAAGGYTFGSGTRLTVV.

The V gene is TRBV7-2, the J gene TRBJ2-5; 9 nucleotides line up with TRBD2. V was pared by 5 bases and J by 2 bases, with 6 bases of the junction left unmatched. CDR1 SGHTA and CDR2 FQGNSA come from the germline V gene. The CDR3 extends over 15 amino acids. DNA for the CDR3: TGTGCCAGCAGCCGCAGCGGGGGGCCGCAAGAGACCCAGTACTTC. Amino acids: CASSRSGGPQETQYF.

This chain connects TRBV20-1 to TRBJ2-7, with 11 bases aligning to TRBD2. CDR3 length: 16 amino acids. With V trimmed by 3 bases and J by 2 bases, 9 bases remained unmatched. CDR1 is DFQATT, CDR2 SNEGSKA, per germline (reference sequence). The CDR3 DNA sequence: TGCAGTGCTAGCTTTACTAGCGGGAGAGGGACCTACGAGCAGTACTTC. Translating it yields CSASFTSGRGTYEQYF.

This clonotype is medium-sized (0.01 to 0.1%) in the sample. CDR3 residues: CASSFRATGELFF. The CDR3, as DNA: TGTGCCAGCAGTTTCAGGGCCACCGGGGAGCTGTTTTTT. The chain links TRBV27 to TRBJ2-2; the D gene is possibly TRBD1 (5 bases). Trimming cost V 3 bases and J 4 bases, with 6 bases left between them. Germline V lookup: CDR1 MNHEY, CDR2 SMNVEV (reference sequence). The CDR3 extends over 13 amino acids.

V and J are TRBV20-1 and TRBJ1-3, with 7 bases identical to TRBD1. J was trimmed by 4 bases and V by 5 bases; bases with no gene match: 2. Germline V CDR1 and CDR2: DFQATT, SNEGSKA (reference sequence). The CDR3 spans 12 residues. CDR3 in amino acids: CSAGTAGNTIYF. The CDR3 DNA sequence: TGCAGTGCTGGGACAGCAGGAAACACCATATATTTT.

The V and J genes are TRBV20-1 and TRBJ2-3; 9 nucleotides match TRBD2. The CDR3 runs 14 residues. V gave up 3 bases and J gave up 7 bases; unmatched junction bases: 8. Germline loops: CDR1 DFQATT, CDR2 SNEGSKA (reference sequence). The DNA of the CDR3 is TGCAGTGCTAGTACTAGCGGGTCGCGCAATACGCAGTATTTT. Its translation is CSASTSGSRNTQYF.

The CDR3 is CASSLSAGVGGSTEAFF. CDR3 bases: TGCGCCAGCAGCTTGTCCGCCGGTGTCGGGGGCTCTACTGAAGCTTTCTTT. The rearrangement links TRBV5-1 to TRBJ1-1, with a weak D call TRBD1 (6 bases). The V end lost 1 base, the J end lost 5 bases, and 21 bases lay between the germline ends. The germline CDR1 and CDR2 sequences are SGHRS and YFSETQ. The CDR3 runs to 17 residues.

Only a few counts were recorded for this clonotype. The chain's CDR3 is CSAWGLRGYTF. The DNA for the CDR3 is TGCAGTGCTTGGGGGCTCCGGGGCTACACCTTC. The chain combines TRBV20-1 with TRBJ1-2; perhaps TRBD1 as D (6 bases). Trimming took off 5 bases at V and 8 bases at J, with 12 bases between the two ends. The CDR3 totals 11 residues. CDR1 is DFQATT and CDR2 is SNEGSKA in the germline V gene (reference sequence).

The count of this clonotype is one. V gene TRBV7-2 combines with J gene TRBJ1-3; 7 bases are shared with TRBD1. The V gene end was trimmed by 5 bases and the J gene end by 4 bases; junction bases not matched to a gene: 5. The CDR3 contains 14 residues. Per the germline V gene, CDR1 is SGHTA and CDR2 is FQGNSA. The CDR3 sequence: CASSQGDLGNTIYF. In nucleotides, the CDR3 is TGTGCCAGCAGCCAGGGGGACCTAGGAAACACCATATATTTT. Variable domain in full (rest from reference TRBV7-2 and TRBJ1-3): GAGVSQSPSNKVTEKGKDVELRCDPISGHTALYWYRQSLGQGLEFLIYFQGNSAPDKSGLPSDRFSAERTGGSVSTLTIQRTQQEDSAVYLCASSQGDLGNTIYFGEGSWLTVV.

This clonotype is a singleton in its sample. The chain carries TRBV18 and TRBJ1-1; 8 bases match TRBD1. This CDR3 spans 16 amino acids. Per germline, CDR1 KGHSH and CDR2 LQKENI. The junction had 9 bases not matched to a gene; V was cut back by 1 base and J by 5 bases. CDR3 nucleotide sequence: TGTGCCAGCTCACCACGAGGTCAGGGGGCAGGGACTGAAGCTTTCTTT. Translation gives CASSPRGQGAGTEAFF.

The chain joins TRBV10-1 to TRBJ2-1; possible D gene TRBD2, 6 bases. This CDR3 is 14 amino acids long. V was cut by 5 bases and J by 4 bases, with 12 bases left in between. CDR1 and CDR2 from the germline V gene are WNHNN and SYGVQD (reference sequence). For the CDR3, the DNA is TGCGCCAGCAGTTGGGGGGAGACGTACAATGAGCAGTTCTTC. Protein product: CASSWGETYNEQFF.

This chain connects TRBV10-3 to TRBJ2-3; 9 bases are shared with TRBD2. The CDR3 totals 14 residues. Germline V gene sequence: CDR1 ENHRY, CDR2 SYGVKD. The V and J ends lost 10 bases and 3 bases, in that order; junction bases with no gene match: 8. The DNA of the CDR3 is TGTGCCAGCGGCGGGGGGGGGAGAACAGATACGCAGTATTTT. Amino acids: CASGGGGRTDTQYF.

The CDR3 sequence is CASRRDNLGTEAFF. The CDR3 coding sequence is TGTGCCAGCAGGAGGGACAACTTGGGGACTGAAGCTTTCTTT. This chain uses TRBV2 with TRBJ1-1, with a tentative D call TRBD1 (6 bases). V dropped 6 bases and J dropped 5 bases, with 16 bases sitting between them. The CDR3 covers 14 residues. The germline gives CDR1 SNHLY, CDR2 FYNNEI.

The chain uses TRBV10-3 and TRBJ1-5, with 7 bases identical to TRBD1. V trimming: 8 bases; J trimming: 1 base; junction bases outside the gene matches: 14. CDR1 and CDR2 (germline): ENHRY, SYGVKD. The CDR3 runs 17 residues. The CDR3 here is CAIGGGLGTASNQPQHF. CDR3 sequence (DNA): TGTGCCATCGGTGGGGGGTTAGGGACAGCGAGCAATCAGCCCCAGCATTTT.

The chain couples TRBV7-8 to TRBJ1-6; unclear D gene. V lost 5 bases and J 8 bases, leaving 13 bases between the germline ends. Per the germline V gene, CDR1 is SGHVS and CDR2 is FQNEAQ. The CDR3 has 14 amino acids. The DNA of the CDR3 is TGTGCCAGCAGCCCGTCGACTGGGGATTCACCCCTCCACTTT. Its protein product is CASSPSTGDSPLHF.

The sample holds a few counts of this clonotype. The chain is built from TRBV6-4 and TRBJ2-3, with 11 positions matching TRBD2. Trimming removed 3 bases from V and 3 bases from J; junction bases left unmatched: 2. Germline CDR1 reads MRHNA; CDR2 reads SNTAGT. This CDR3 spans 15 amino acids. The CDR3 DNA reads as TGTGCCAGCAGTGAATCTAGCGGGGGGACAGATACGCAGTATTTT. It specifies CASSESSGGTDTQYF.

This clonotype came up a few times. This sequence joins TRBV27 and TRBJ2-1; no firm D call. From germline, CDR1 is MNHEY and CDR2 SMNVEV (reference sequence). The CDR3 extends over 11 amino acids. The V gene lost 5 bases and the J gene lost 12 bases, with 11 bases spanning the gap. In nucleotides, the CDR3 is TGTGCCAGCAGTGATAATGAGTGGCAGTTCTTC. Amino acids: CASSDNEWQFF.

DNA for the CDR3: TGCAGTGCCCACACTAGCGGGGATGCCAATGAGCAGTTCTTC. This encodes CSAHTSGDANEQFF. V and J are TRBV20-1 and TRBJ2-1, with 10 bases matching TRBD2. The CDR3 has 14 residues. The V segment lost 6 bases and the J segment 6 bases; nucleotides outside the gene matches: 8. Germline CDR1 and CDR2: DFQATT and SNEGSKA (reference sequence).

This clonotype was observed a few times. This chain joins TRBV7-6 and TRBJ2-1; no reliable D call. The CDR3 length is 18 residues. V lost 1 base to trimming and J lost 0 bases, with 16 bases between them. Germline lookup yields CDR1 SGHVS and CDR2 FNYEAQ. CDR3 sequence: CASSLGATKGGSYNEQFF. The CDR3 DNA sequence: TGTGCCAGCAGCTTAGGGGCCACCAAAGGCGGCTCCTACAATGAGCAGTTCTTC.